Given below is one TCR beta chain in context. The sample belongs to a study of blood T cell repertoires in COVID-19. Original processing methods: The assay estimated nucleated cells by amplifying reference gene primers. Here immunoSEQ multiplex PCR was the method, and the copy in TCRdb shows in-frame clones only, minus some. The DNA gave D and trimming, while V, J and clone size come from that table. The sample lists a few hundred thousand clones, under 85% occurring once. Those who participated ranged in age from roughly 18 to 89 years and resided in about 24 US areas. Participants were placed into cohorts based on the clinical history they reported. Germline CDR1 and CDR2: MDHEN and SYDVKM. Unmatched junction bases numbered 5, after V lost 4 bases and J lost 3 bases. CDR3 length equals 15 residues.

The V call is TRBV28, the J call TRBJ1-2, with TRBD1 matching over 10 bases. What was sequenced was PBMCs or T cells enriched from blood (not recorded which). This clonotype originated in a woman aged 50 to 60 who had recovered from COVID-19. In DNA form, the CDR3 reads TGTGCCAGCAGTTCGCCGACAGGGGGCCACTATGGCTACACCTTC. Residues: CASSSPTGGHYGYTF.